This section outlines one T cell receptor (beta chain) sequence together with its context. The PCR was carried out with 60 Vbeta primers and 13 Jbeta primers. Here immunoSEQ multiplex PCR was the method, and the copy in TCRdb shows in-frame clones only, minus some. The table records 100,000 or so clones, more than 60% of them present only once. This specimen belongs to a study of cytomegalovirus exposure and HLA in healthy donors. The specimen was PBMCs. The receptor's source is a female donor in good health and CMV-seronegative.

CDR3 DNA sequence: TGTGCCACCAGCAGGCCCCGAAGGGGGCCGGACACCGGGGAGCTGTTTTTT. The encoded protein is CATSRPRRGPDTGELFF. V and J are TRBV15 and TRBJ2-2; 7 nucleotides match TRBD1. Trimming took 3 bases from V and 3 from J; bases not matched to a gene: 10. Germline CDR1 LNHNV, CDR2 YYDKDF (reference sequence). The CDR3 spans 17 residues.